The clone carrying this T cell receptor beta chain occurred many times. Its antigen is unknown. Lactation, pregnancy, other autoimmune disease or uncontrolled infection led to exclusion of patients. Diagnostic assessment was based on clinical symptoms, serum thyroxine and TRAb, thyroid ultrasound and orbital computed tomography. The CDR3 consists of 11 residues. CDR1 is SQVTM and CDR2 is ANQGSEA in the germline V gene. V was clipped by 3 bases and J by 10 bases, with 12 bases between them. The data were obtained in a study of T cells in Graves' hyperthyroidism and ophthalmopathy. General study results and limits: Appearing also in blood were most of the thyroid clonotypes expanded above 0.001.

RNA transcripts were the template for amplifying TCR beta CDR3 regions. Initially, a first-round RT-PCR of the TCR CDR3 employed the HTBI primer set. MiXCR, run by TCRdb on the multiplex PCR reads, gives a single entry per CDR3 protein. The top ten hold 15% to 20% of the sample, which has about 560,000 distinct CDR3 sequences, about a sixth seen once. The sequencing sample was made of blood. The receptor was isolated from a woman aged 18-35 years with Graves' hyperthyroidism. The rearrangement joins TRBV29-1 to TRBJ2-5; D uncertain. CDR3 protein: CSVERNRGQYF. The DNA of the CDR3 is TGCAGCGTTGAGAGAAACCGTGGCCAGTACTTC.